These T cell receptor beta chains were read from a single sample in a study of blood T cell repertoires in COVID-19. This table comes from immunoSEQ multiplex PCR, and its TCRdb copy is limited to in-frame clones, with some not included. The sample has approximately 310,000 clones, 80% to 90% seen once. Sequenced sample: peripheral blood. The receptors originated from a man aged 45-65 years with active or convalescent COVID-19. Both conserved end residues are part of each CDR3. A D gene is named only where the DNA matches it firmly. The size of a clone is reported for some rows only, either as once, few or many, or as a class for expanded clones.

D	J	size	V	DNA	CDR3
NA	TRBJ1-1	NA	TRBV30	TGTGCCTGGAGTGTATGGCAGGGCCCACGTATGAACACTGAAGCTTTCTTT	CAWSVWQGPRMNTEAFF
TRBD1	TRBJ2-1	NA	TRBV2	TGTGCCAGCGCGGGGACAGGGCCTTACAATGAGCAGTTCTTC	CASAGTGPYNEQFF
NA	TRBJ2-1	NA	TRBV7-3	TGTGCCAGCAGCCAAGTCCTCGGGAGCTCCTACAATGAGCAGTTCTTC	CASSQVLGSSYNEQFF
TRBD1	TRBJ1-3	NA	TRBV4-1	TGCGCCAGCAGCCAAGATAACAGGGGGCGCACCATATATTTT	CASSQDNRGRTIYF
TRBD1	TRBJ2-7	NA	TRBV10-1	TGCGCCAGCAGTGTCGGGACAGGGGACAAGCAGTACTTC	CASSVGTGDKQYF
TRBD1	TRBJ1-5	NA	TRBV10-3	TGTGCCATCAGAGGGACAGGGGGCGATCAGCCCCAGCATTTT	CAIRGTGGDQPQHF
NA	TRBJ1-1	NA	TRBV28	TGTGCCAGCAGTCCCACAGGGCAGAACACTGAAGCTTTCTTT	CASSPTGQNTEAFF
NA	TRBJ1-1	NA	TRBV13	TGTGCCAGCACCTATCGTGGGTACCAGGGGGAAGCTTTCTTT	CASTYRGYQGEAFF
NA	TRBJ2-5	once	TRBV30	TGTGCCTGGAGTAGAGGCAGCCAAGAGACCCAGTACTTC	CAWSRGSQETQYF
TRBD2	TRBJ2-3	few	TRBV28	TGTGCCAGCAGCCCACCGGGACTAGCGGGAGGACACACAGATACGCAGTATTTT	CASSPPGLAGGHTDTQYF
TRBD1	TRBJ2-1	NA	TRBV3-1/TRBV3-2	TGTGCCAGCAGCTGGGGACAGGGGAAACTCAATGAGCAGTTCTTC	CASSWGQGKLNEQFF
NA	TRBJ2-7	NA	TRBV20-1	TGCAGTGCTAGTTGGCTTACCTACGAGCAGTACTTC	CSASWLTYEQYF
TRBD1	TRBJ1-2	NA	TRBV18	TGTGCCAGCTCCCAAATGGACAGGATTAACGGCTACACCTTC	CASSQMDRINGYTF
NA	TRBJ2-7	NA	TRBV11-2	TGTGCCAGCAGCTTATGGCAGAAAAGCTCCTACGAGCAGTACTTC	CASSLWQKSSYEQYF
TRBD1	TRBJ1-2	NA	TRBV5-1	TGCGCCAGCAGCCTCGGGACAGGGGGATTCTATGGCTACACCTTC	CASSLGTGGFYGYTF
TRBD1	TRBJ1-2	NA	TRBV7-2	TGTGCCAGCAGCTTAGGCAGGGGGTGGTATGGCTACACCTTC	CASSLGRGWYGYTF
NA	TRBJ2-1	NA	TRBV4-3	TGCGCCAGCAGCCAAGATACCTCAACTCCTTTACAGTTCTTC	CASSQDTSTPLQFF
TRBD2	TRBJ2-3	NA	TRBV5-6	TGTGCCAGCAGCTCGCTAGCGGGAGGTGCGGATACGCAGTATTTT	CASSSLAGGADTQYF
NA	TRBJ1-6	NA	TRBV27	TGTGCCAGCAGTCCGGTGGTGGTTTCACCCCTCCACTTT	CASSPVVVSPLHF
TRBD1	TRBJ1-5	NA	TRBV30	TGTGCCTGGAGTTCGGGACAGGGTATGAATCAGCCCCAGCATTTT	CAWSSGQGMNQPQHF
NA	TRBJ2-7	NA	TRBV5-8	TGTGCCAGCAGCTTGGTAGGCAGGGGTTACCGCGAGCAGTACTTC	CASSLVGRGYREQYF
TRBD2	TRBJ2-2	once	TRBV19	TGTGCCAGTAGTAAGACGACTAGCGGGAACACCGGGGAGCTGTTTTTT	CASSKTTSGNTGELFF
TRBD2	TRBJ2-3	NA	TRBV7-9	TGTGCCAGCAGCTTAGTACTCGGGAGGGTTGGCACAGATACGCAGTATTTT	CASSLVLGRVGTDTQYF